The TCR beta chain described here comes from a study of T cells expressing NK-cell markers. Study-level background: HCMV serostatus: seven of eight sequenced donors positive, one negative.

There are 11 residues in the CDR3. CDR1 and CDR2 (germline): KGHDR, SFDVKD. TCRdb processed the 5' RACE reads again and assigns one entry to each CDR3 protein, with no DNA. This sample contains 350,000 to 500,000 distinct CDR3 sequences. The chain combines TRBV24-1 with TRBJ2-2. The TCR sequence derives from a woman between 18 and 70 years old in good health. The sample taken for sequencing was blood T cells: a sorted CD56 or NKG2C T cell subset, CD4+ or CD8+ T cells, or bulk PBMC T cells (not recorded which). CDR3 region: CATSVDGELFF.